This T cell receptor beta chain was recovered during a study of CD8+ T cells in alopecia areata. On the study more broadly: Tofacitinib treatment spanned 6 to 18 months, with 6 months off drug afterward.

Collected material from alopecia areata patients comprised lesional scalp punch biopsies and peripheral blood. This clone appeared a few times. Extracted RNA was reverse transcribed, and the resulting cDNA served as sequencing template. Produced via immunoSEQ multiplex PCR; TCRdb's table is partial and in-frame only. The sample gives about 150,000 clones, about 51% of which show up once; roughly 21% is in the top ten. This TCR came from a human donor with alopecia areata. The starting material was CD8+ T cells sorted from blood, obtained at week 0.

The CDR3 sequence: CAIRDLAGAGDTQYF. The CDR3 DNA reads TGTGCCATCAGGGACCTAGCGGGGGCGGGAGATACGCAGTATTTT. The V call is TRBV10-3, the J call TRBJ2-3; the match to TRBD2 covers 10 bases. The CDR3 loop spans 15 amino acids. Germline CDR1 ENHRY, CDR2 SYGVKD. The V and J ends lost 6 bases and 5 bases, in that order; junction bases with no gene match: 8.